These 14 T cell receptor beta chains originate from one sample sequenced in a study of CXCR3-negative and CXCR3-positive naive CD8 T cells. Carrying UMI labels, the TRB cDNA libraries were prepared through 5' RACE. TCRdb reanalyzed the 5' RACE reads, giving one entry per CDR3 protein sequence and no DNA. This sample lists 90,000 to 95,000 distinct CDR3 sequences; its ten largest clones have around 1.7%. Sequencing was done on a sample of naive CXCR3- CD8+ T cells from blood. Noted subset: CD45RO-CCR7+CD27+CD95- naive CD8+ T cells lacking CXCR3 (TNR3-). The receptors shown here come from a human donor in good health. Some clones in this sample may be carry-over from other donors' samples.

The chain uses TRBV7-3 and TRBJ1-1. The CDR3 has 13 residues. Germline assignment: CDR1 SGHTA and CDR2 FQGTGA. The CDR3 region is CASSLGLGHEAFF.

The gene calls are TRBV12-3 or TRBV12-4 and TRBJ2-5; TCRdb calls TRBD2, which cannot be checked without DNA. CDR3 length: 16 amino acids. CDR3 amino acids: CASSLSLTSPQETQYF.

This chain links TRBV28 with TRBJ2-7; TCRdb proposes TRBD1, but this gene call is untestable without DNA. CDR1 MDHEN and CDR2 SYDVKM come from the germline V gene. CDR3 length: 15 amino acids. The CDR3 is CASSMTGTGGDEQYF. Combining the CDR3 with reference TRBV28 and TRBJ2-7 gives the whole variable domain DVKVTQSSRYLVKRTGEKVFLECVQDMDHENMFWYRQDPGLGLRLIYFSYDVKMKEKGDIPEGYSVSREKKERFSLILESASTNQTSMYLCASSMTGTGGDEQYFGPGTRLTVT.

The chain carries TRBV7-9 and TRBJ2-7; TCRdb's assignment of TRBD1 cannot be checked, as there is no DNA. This CDR3 spans 15 amino acids. Germline V gene sequence: CDR1 SEHNR, CDR2 FQNEAQ (reference sequence). The CDR3 reads CASSYGAGLPYEQYF.

This chain connects TRBV29-1 to TRBJ2-1; TCRdb picks TRBD2, but there is no DNA to check that call. CDR3 size: 14 residues. Per germline, CDR1 SQVTM and CDR2 ANQGSEA. The CDR3 protein is CSDDFGSHYNEQFF.

The genes are TRBV12-3 or TRBV12-4 and TRBJ2-5; checking the TCRdb D call of TRBD2 is not possible without DNA. This CDR3 spans 17 amino acids. CDR3 loop: CASSPHTDGTHRETQYF.

This sequence joins TRBV7-3 and TRBJ1-5; TCRdb reports TRBD1, a call that lacks DNA to check it against. Germline values: CDR1 SGHTA, CDR2 FQGTGA. The length of the CDR3 is 16 residues. CDR3 residues: CASSLPRTVGNQPQHF.

This chain uses TRBV21-1 with TRBJ2-1; TCRdb names TRBD1, which stays unverified in the absence of DNA. TRBV21-1 is a listed pseudogene. CDR3 length: 14 residues. This CDR3 reads CASSIKGDDIGQFF.

V gene TRBV4-2 combines with J gene TRBJ2-3; with no DNA, the TCRdb D assignment of TRBD1 cannot be verified. CDR3 length: 19 amino acids. CDR1 LGHNA and CDR2 YNFKEQ come from the germline V gene. The CDR3 sequence: CASSQGRIRGGETTDTQYF.

The V gene is TRBV29-1, the J gene TRBJ2-1. The germline V gene has CDR1 SQVTM and CDR2 ANQGSEA. CDR3 length: 14 amino acids. CDR3 loop: CSVPSGAHYNEQFF.

V gene TRBV20-1 combines with J gene TRBJ2-2; with no DNA, the TCRdb D assignment of TRBD1 cannot be verified. The CDR3 length is 13 residues. Germline V gene lookup returns CDR1 DFQATT and CDR2 SNEGSKA (reference sequence). The CDR3 sequence: CSAPTGYTGELFF.

The chain carries TRBV25-1 and TRBJ2-5; without DNA, the TCRdb call of TRBD1 cannot be checked. CDR3 length equals 15 residues. Germline-derived CDR1 and CDR2 are MGHDK and SYGVNS. The CDR3 here is CASSEGQAPWETQYF.

The chain recombines TRBV27 with TRBJ2-1; TCRdb calls TRBD1, which cannot be checked without DNA. Germline V gives CDR1 MNHEY, CDR2 SMNVEV (reference sequence). CDR3 size: 13 residues. The CDR3 is CASSLRGGNEQFF.

This sequence joins TRBV4-3 and TRBJ1-1; with no DNA, the TCRdb D assignment of TRBD1 cannot be verified. Germline V gives CDR1 LGHNA, CDR2 YSLEER. The CDR3 spans 17 residues. The CDR3 loop is CASSQGPGQGMNTEAFF.